This T cell receptor beta chain was captured by sequencing in a study of PD-1 blockade in classical Hodgkin lymphoma. Findings of the study overall: The study reported lower baseline TCR diversity in newly diagnosed patients than in healthy donors.

The method was immunoSEQ multiplex PCR; TCRdb's version includes in-frame clones alone and lacks a portion of them. Counted here are tens of thousands of clones, 91% occurring once; the ten biggest clones make up about 4%. Time point given: newly diagnosed, previously untreated cHL patient sample. The length of the CDR3 is 15 residues. J gave up 2 bases and V 6 bases, and 9 bases lay outside the gene matches. Germline values: CDR1 MNHEY, CDR2 SMNVEV (reference sequence). Remarks on this clone: The antigen remains unidentified.

The gene calls are TRBV27 and TRBJ2-7; TRBD1 agrees at 8 bases. Sequencing input: peripheral blood mononuclear cells (PBMCs). The TCR was taken from a human donor with classical Hodgkin lymphoma. For the CDR3, the DNA is TGTGCCAGCAGGATCCGGGACAGGAGCGCCTACGAGCAGTACTTC. Its protein product is CASRIRDRSAYEQYF.